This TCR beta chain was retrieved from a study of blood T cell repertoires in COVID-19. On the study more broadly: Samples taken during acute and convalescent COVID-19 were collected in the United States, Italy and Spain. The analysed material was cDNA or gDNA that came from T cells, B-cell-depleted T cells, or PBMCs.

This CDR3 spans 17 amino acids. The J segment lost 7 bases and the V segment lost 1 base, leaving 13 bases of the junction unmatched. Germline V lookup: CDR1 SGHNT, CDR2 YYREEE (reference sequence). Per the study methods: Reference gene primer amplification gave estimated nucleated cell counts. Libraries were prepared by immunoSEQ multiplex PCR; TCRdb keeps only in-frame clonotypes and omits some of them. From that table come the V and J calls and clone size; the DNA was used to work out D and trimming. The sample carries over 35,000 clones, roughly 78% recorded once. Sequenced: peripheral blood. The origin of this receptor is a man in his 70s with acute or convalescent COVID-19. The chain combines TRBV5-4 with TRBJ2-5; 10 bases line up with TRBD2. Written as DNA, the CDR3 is TGTGCCAGCAGCTTGTTCGTAGCGGGAGGACCCCGGGGGACCCAGTACTTC. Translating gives CASSLFVAGGPRGTQYF.